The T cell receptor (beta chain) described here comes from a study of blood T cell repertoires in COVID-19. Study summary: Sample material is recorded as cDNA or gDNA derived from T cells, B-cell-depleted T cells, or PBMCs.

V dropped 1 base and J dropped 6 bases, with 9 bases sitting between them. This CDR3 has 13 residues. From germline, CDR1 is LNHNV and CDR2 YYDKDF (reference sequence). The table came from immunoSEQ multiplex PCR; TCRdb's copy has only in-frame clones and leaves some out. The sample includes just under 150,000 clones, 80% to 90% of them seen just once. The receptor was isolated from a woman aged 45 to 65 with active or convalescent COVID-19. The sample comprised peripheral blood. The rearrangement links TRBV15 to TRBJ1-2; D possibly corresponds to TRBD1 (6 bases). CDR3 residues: CATSRAGGNGYTF. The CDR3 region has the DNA TGTGCCACCAGCAGAGCGGGGGGCAATGGCTACACCTTC.